A single sample gave rise to the 19 T cell receptor beta chains below, sequenced in a study of blood T cell repertoires in COVID-19. Sequencing was performed with immunoSEQ multiplex PCR; in TCRdb, only in-frame clones are kept and a portion is missing. The sample contains about 20,000 clones, around 83% of which appear only once. The source material was peripheral blood. These receptor sequences come from a human donor in a cohort sampled during active COVID-19.

This clone was seen once. V gene TRBV5-6 combines with J gene TRBJ1-6; perhaps TRBD1 as D (5 bases). Germline CDR1 SGHDT, CDR2 YYEEEE. V was shortened by 2 bases and J by 8 bases, with 14 bases between the two germline ends. The CDR3 contains 15 residues. As DNA, the CDR3 is TGTGCCAGCAGCTTACAAGGCAGGGTGGATTCACCCCTCCACTTT. This translates into CASSLQGRVDSPLHF.

The chain has TRBV6-2 or TRBV6-3 and TRBJ2-1, with 10 bases fitting TRBD2. CDR3 length: 15 residues. Germline V gene sequence: CDR1 MNHEY, CDR2 SVGEGT. V lost 0 bases to trimming and J lost 6 bases; unmatched junction nucleotides: 2. CDR3 sequence (DNA): TGTGCCAGCAGTTACTCAGCGGGAGGGTCCAATGAGCAGTTCTTC. Its protein is CASSYSAGGSNEQFF.

The chain joins TRBV5-1 to TRBJ1-1; D unclear. CDR3 length equals 13 residues. V was cut by 0 bases and J by 1 base, with 4 bases left in between. Germline CDR1 is SGHRS and CDR2 is YFSETQ. CDR3: CASSLAQNTEAFF. In DNA, the CDR3 is TGCGCCAGCAGCTTGGCACAGAACACTGAAGCTTTCTTT. The full variable domain, completed using reference TRBV5-1 and TRBJ1-1, is KAGVTQTPRYLIKTRGQQVTLSCSPISGHRSVSWYQQTPGQGLQFLFEYFSETQRNKGNFPGRFSGRQFSNSRSEMNVSTLELGDSALYLCASSLAQNTEAFFGQGTRLTVV.

The chain couples TRBV6-1 to TRBJ2-7, with a tentative D call TRBD2 (5 bases). This CDR3 contains 16 residues. Germline CDR1 and CDR2: MNHNS and SASEGT. V shed 2 bases and J shed 0 bases, with 14 bases lying between them. The CDR3 is CASSERGQISSYEQYF. The CDR3 DNA follows: TGTGCCAGCAGTGAACGAGGGCAGATTAGCTCCTACGAGCAGTACTTC.

The chain uses TRBV12-3 or TRBV12-4 and TRBJ2-1; a possible D gene is TRBD2 (6 bases). Trimming stripped 6 bases from V and 7 bases from J, with 13 bases between. CDR3 length: 13 amino acids. CDR3 region: CASRGTGRNEQFF. For the CDR3, the DNA is TGTGCCAGCAGGGGGACTGGCCGGAATGAGCAGTTCTTC.

The rearrangement links TRBV11-2 to TRBJ1-6; no clear D gene. Trimming removed 5 bases at V and 5 bases at J, with 4 bases between. CDR3 length: 12 residues. Germline-derived CDR1 and CDR2 are SGHAT and FQNNGV. The CDR3 bases are TGTGCCAGCAGCCTCCATAATTCACCCCTCCACTTT. Translation gives CASSLHNSPLHF.

The rearrangement uses TRBV27 and TRBJ2-3, with TRBD2 matching 7 bases. CDR3 length equals 16 residues. Losses at the gene ends were 2 bases for V and 5 bases for J; bases not matched to a gene: 10. Germline CDR1 reads MNHEY; CDR2 reads SMNVEV (reference sequence). CDR3 DNA sequence: TGTGCCAGCAGTTTAGACGGCCGCGGGAGTGTAGATACGCAGTATTTT. Amino acid sequence: CASSLDGRGSVDTQYF.

The rearrangement links TRBV11-2 to TRBJ2-7; possibly TRBD1 for D (6 bases). V lost 4 bases, J lost 6 bases, and 19 bases lay in between. CDR1 is SGHAT and CDR2 is FQNNGV in the germline V gene. The CDR3 runs 15 residues. The CDR3 loop reads CASSSQPGHKVEQYF. The CDR3 bases are TGTGCCAGCAGCTCACAGCCGGGACATAAGGTCGAGCAGTACTTC.

The chain couples TRBV28 to TRBJ1-5; possibly TRBD1 for D (6 bases). The CDR3 is made up of 15 amino acids. In germline, CDR1 is MDHEN, CDR2 SYDVKM. Trimming pared 5 bases from V and 2 bases from J, leaving 13 bases between. The CDR3 protein is CASSPLGAGNQPQHF. The CDR3 nucleotides are TGTGCCAGCAGTCCATTGGGGGCGGGCAATCAGCCCCAGCATTTT.

The chain employs TRBV14 and TRBJ2-5; 10 bases line up with TRBD1. V lost 3 bases, J lost 2 bases, and 3 bases stayed unmatched. This CDR3 contains 15 residues. Germline V gene lookup returns CDR1 SGHDN and CDR2 FVKESK. For the CDR3, the DNA is TGTGCCAGCAGCCAGCCGGGACAGGGGCAAGAGACCCAGTACTTC. This sequence encodes CASSQPGQGQETQYF.

In its sample, this clone was seen a few times. J is TRBJ2-3 and V is TRBV20-1; D remains unclear. V was pared by 3 bases and J by 1 base, with 2 bases between. This CDR3 has 11 amino acids. Germline-derived CDR1 and CDR2 are DFQATT and SNEGSKA (reference sequence). CDR3: CSASGTDTQYF. CDR3 sequence (DNA): TGCAGTGCTAGCGGCACAGATACGCAGTATTTT.

This chain connects TRBV7-9 to TRBJ2-5; 9 nucleotides align to TRBD2. V dropped 5 bases and J dropped 5; count of bases not matched to a gene: 12. The CDR3 runs to 16 residues. CDR1 is SEHNR and CDR2 is FQNEAQ in the germline V gene (reference sequence). In nucleotides, the CDR3 is TGTGCCAGCAGCGAGAGGGGCGGGAGGGATTCGGAGACCCAGTACTTC. This encodes CASSERGGRDSETQYF.

Concerning this clone itself: The junction departs from the called germline gene at one end, perhaps through a read error. The chain couples TRBV3-1 (or the pseudogene TRBV3-2) to TRBJ2-2, with D possibly being TRBD2 (5 bases). The CDR3 contains 15 residues. CDR1 is LGHDT, CDR2 YNNKEL, per germline (reference sequence). Here the CDR3 reads CASRQVGSGAGELFF. DNA of the CDR3: TGTGCCAGCAGACAAGTAGGCTCCGGGGCCGGGGAGCTGTTTTTT.

The genes are TRBV30 and TRBJ2-6; the D is unclear. Germline assignment: CDR1 GTSNPN and CDR2 SVGIG (reference sequence). Trimming shortened V by 0 bases and J by 0 bases, and 12 bases separated the two germline ends. The CDR3 contains 17 residues. The CDR3 nucleotides are TGTGCCTGGAGTGTACGCAGGTGGCCCTCTGGGGCCAACGTCCTGACTTTC. This codes for CAWSVRRWPSGANVLTF.

The V and J genes are TRBV2 and TRBJ1-2, with TRBD1 as a possible D gene (5 bases). Germline lookup yields CDR1 SNHLY and CDR2 FYNNEI. The CDR3 sequence is 15 residues long. Trimming cost V 2 bases and J 4 bases, with 14 bases left between them. CDR3 nucleotides: TGTGCCAGCAGTGAATTTGGGGCCAGTCTCTATGGCTACACCTTC. This gives the protein CASSEFGASLYGYTF.

The V and J genes are TRBV15 and TRBJ2-7, with TRBD2 matching over 14 bases. This CDR3 contains 16 residues. V lost 3 bases and J lost 3; bases outside the gene matches: 4. CDR1 LNHNV and CDR2 YYDKDF come from the germline V gene (reference sequence). DNA of the CDR3: TGTGCCACCAGCAGGGGACTAGCGGGAGTTGACTACGAGCAGTACTTC. This encodes CATSRGLAGVDYEQYF.

As to this clone: Other DNA sequences within the sample encode an identical CDR3. J is TRBJ2-7 and V is TRBV5-1; TRBD1 might be the D (5 bases). CDR1 is SGHRS and CDR2 is YFSETQ in the germline V gene. The CDR3 totals 15 residues. V lost 0 bases and J 7 bases, leaving 17 bases between the germline ends. CDR3 amino acids: CASSLVDSSLREQYF. Here the CDR3 DNA reads TGCGCCAGCAGCTTGGTAGACAGTTCCCTTAGAGAGCAGTACTTC.

V is TRBV30 and J is TRBJ1-5; 7 bases match TRBD1. Germline CDR1 and CDR2: GTSNPN and SVGIG (reference sequence). The CDR3 has 15 residues. The J segment lost 4 bases and the V segment lost 3 bases, leaving 9 bases of the junction unmatched. CDR3 region: CAWSGRDRVNQPQHF. In DNA form, the CDR3 reads TGTGCCTGGAGCGGCCGGGACAGAGTAAATCAGCCCCAGCATTTT. The variable domain in full, completed from reference TRBV30 and TRBJ1-5, reads SQTIHQWPATLVQPVGSPLSLECTVEGTSNPNLYWYRQAAGRGLQLLFYSVGIGQISSEVPQNLSASRPQDRQFILSSKKLLLSDSGFYLCAWSGRDRVNQPQHFGDGTRLSIL.

The chain combines TRBV5-1 with TRBJ1-1; possibly TRBD1 for D (5 bases). Germline V lookup: CDR1 SGHRS, CDR2 YFSETQ. Trimming took off 0 bases at V and 1 base at J, with 13 bases between the two ends. The CDR3 is 16 amino acids. Written as DNA, the CDR3 is TGCGCCAGCAGCTTGGCCGGGGGACTGGGGAACACTGAAGCTTTCTTT. Protein product: CASSLAGGLGNTEAFF. The full variable domain, rest sourced from reference TRBV5-1 and TRBJ1-1, is KAGVTQTPRYLIKTRGQQVTLSCSPISGHRSVSWYQQTPGQGLQFLFEYFSETQRNKGNFPGRFSGRQFSNSRSEMNVSTLELGDSALYLCASSLAGGLGNTEAFFGQGTRLTVV.